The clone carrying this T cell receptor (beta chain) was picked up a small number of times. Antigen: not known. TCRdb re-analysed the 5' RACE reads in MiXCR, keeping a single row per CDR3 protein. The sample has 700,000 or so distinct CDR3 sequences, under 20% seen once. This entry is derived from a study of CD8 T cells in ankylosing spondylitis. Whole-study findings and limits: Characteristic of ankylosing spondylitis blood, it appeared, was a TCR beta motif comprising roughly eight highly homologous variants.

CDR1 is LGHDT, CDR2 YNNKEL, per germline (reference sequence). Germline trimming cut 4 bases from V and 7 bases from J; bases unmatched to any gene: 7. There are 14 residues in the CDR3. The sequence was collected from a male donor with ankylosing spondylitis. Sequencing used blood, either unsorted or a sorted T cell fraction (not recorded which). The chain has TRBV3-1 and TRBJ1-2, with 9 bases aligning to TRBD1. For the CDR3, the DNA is TGTGCCAGCAGCCCCACGGGACAGGGTTTTGGCTACACCTTC. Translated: CASSPTGQGFGYTF.